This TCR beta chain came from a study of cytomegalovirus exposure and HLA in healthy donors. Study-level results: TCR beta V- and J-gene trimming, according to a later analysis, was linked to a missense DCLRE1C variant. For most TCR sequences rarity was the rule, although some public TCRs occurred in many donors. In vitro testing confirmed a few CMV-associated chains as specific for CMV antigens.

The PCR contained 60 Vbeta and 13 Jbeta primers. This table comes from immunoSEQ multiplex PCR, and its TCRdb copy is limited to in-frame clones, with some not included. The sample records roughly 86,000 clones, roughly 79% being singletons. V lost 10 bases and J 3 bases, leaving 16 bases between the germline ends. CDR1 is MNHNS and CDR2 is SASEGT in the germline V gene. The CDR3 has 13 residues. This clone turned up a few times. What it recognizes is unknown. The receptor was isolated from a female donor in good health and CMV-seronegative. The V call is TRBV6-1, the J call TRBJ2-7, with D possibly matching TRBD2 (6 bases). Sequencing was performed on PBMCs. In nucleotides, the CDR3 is TGTGCCACCTCCACGGGGGAGGTCTACGAGCAGTACTTC. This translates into CATSTGEVYEQYF.